This TCR beta chain comes out of a study of blood T cells in healthy people across ages. The CDR3 sequence is 15 residues long. Trimming cost V 4 bases and J 4 bases, with 16 bases left between them. Germline V gene lookup returns CDR1 SGHDN and CDR2 FVKESK. Donor samples were obtained from healthy Caucasian individuals from Russia, aged about 6 to 100. The use of a sample-barcoded 5' primer and a J-beta primer mix characterized a second PCR of roughly 6 to 12 cycles. TCRdb fed the 5' RACE reads into MiXCR, producing one record per CDR3 protein. The data contain hundreds of thousands of distinct CDR3 sequences, roughly 60% of them singletons.

The clonotype was recovered from a man aged 25 to 40 in good health. Sequenced sample: blood. This chain links TRBV14 with TRBJ1-2, with D possibly being TRBD1 (5 bases). The DNA of the CDR3 is TGTGCCAGCAGCCCAGGCGGGGGACTAGGCTATGGCTACACCTTC. Protein: CASSPGGGLGYGYTF.